Below, 5 T cell receptor beta chains from the same sample are listed, as sequenced in a study of T cell responses to AZD1222 COVID-19 vaccine. TCRdb keeps only in-frame clones here, not all; method: immunoSEQ multiplex PCR. The table shows around 110,000 clones, with 87% occurring only once. The sequencing here drew on peripheral blood, taken on day 0 of AZD1222 vaccination. All receptors come from an adult in good health.

The chain is built from TRBV20-1 and TRBJ1-2; D gene ambiguous. Germline-derived CDR1 and CDR2 are DFQATT and SNEGSKA (reference sequence). Trimming took off 0 bases at V and 8 bases at J, with 4 bases between the two ends. This CDR3 region has 10 residues. The CDR3 protein is CSARDLGYTF. In DNA, the CDR3 is TGCAGTGCTAGAGACTTGGGCTACACCTTC.

The rearrangement joins TRBV4-1 to TRBJ1-5, with D unresolved. The CDR3 loop spans 15 amino acids. CDR1 and CDR2 (germline): MGHRA, YSYEKL. V dropped 0 bases and J dropped 3 bases, with 9 bases sitting between them. As DNA, the CDR3 is TGCGCCAGCAGCCAAGAGGTCACAAACAATCAGCCCCAGCATTTT. Translating gives CASSQEVTNNQPQHF.

This rearrangement joins TRBV28 to TRBJ1-5, with 9 bases fitting TRBD1. Germline V gene lookup returns CDR1 MDHEN and CDR2 SYDVKM. The CDR3 runs to 15 residues. V lost 4 bases to trimming and J lost 2 bases; unmatched junction nucleotides: 3. The CDR3 spells CASSYRTGGNQPQHF. CDR3 bases: TGTGCCAGCAGTTACCGGACAGGGGGCAATCAGCCCCAGCATTTT.

CDR3 sequence reads: CASSQWGSNYGYTF. CDR3 nucleotide sequence: TGTGCCAGCAGCCAATGGGGGTCGAACTATGGCTACACCTTC. The chain is built from TRBV7-8 and TRBJ1-2, with D perhaps TRBD1 (5 bases). V gave up 5 bases and J gave up 2 bases, with 12 bases separating them. CDR1 is SGHVS and CDR2 is FQNEAQ in the germline V gene. This CDR3 region has 14 residues.

V and J are TRBV6-6 and TRBJ1-4; no definite D call. Germline V gene lookup returns CDR1 MNHNY and CDR2 SVGAGI (reference sequence). The V end lost 3 bases, the J end lost 5 bases, and 10 bases lay between the germline ends. This CDR3 is 14 amino acids long. The CDR3 DNA follows: TGTGCCAGCAGTTATTTAGGAGCGAATGAAAAACTGTTTTTT. It encodes CASSYLGANEKLFF.